The rows below give T cell receptor beta chains drawn from one sample of a study of T cell changes during pregnancy in multiple sclerosis. The data were produced by immunoSEQ multiplex PCR, yet TCRdb's version contains in-frame clones alone and is incomplete. The profile shows 90,000 to 100,000 clones, almost 95% of them singletons. The sample here was peripheral blood, taken in the third trimester of pregnancy. The origin of the receptors is a female donor with multiple sclerosis, enrolled in a pregnancy study. The CDR3 runs from the conserved cysteine through the conserved F or W. Each record gives: J gene, V gene, clone size, CDR3 protein. Some rows mark clone size as missing; the rest say once, few, many or name a class of expanded clone.

TRBJ1-1 TRBV5-8 NA CASSLVVRPTNPFLAFF
TRBJ2-2 TRBV27 NA CASSPRGGRVNTGELFF
TRBJ1-4 TRBV5-4 NA CASSPGGGRGEKLFF
TRBJ2-3 TRBV5-1 NA CASSSGLAGADTQYF
TRBJ2-1 TRBV27 NA CASSSTGYNEQFF
TRBJ1-1 TRBV5-1 NA CASSFLGQGSEAFF
TRBJ2-1 TRBV2 NA CARPSNSSGSPYNEQFF
TRBJ1-2 TRBV29-1 NA CSVEGREPNYGYTF
TRBJ2-3 TRBV30 NA CAWARTSGTFNTQYF
TRBJ2-7 TRBV29-1 once CSVEVAASGSNEQYF
TRBJ2-5 TRBV7-9 NA CASSHGLAGLQETQYF
TRBJ1-2 TRBV5-4 NA CASTMTGGLDYGYTF
TRBJ2-7 TRBV25-1 NA CASSPPSGTGLSSYEQYF
TRBJ2-1 TRBV5-4 NA CASSYVSGSRYNEQFF
TRBJ2-2 TRBV9 NA CASSARLAVNTGELFF
TRBJ2-7 TRBV28 NA CASSYPAGPTSSYEQYF
TRBJ2-1 TRBV5-4 NA CASSSSSAGNSYEQFF
TRBJ2-3 TRBV5-1 NA CASSSEGGGRDTQYF
TRBJ2-7 TRBV6-5 once CASSYASGAGGYEQYF
TRBJ2-3 TRBV4-1 NA CASSQVELAGKADTQYF
TRBJ1-5 TRBV29-1 once CSVEVAGGNQPQHF
TRBJ1-5 TRBV28 NA CASSLPGQLSNQPQHF
TRBJ1-1 TRBV28 NA CASSLGTPGTEAFF
TRBJ1-2 TRBV6-5 NA CASSYSQGGGYGYTF
TRBJ1-2 TRBV6-4 few CASSEGTGRELGYGYTF
TRBJ2-6 TRBV25-1 NA CASRESGANVLTF
TRBJ2-3 TRBV7-3 NA CASSLGISGMGTDTQYF
TRBJ2-1 TRBV29-1 NA CSVEWASGGYNEQFF
TRBJ2-5 TRBV4-2 NA CASSQGRTGGYETQYF
TRBJ1-1 TRBV2 NA CASRGSEAFF
TRBJ2-5 TRBV5-4 few CASSPAGAGAETQYF
TRBJ1-2 TRBV27 NA CASGPRGAGGYTF
TRBJ1-5 TRBV19 NA CASSIGQGNQPQHF
TRBJ1-4 TRBV9 NA CASSLGRGNLNEKLFF
TRBJ2-1 TRBV15 once CATGSGDPLLSQFF
TRBJ1-5 TRBV2 NA CASSEQGAYQPQHF
TRBJ2-5 TRBV28 NA CASSLRGAQETQYF
TRBJ2-2 TRBV6-6 NA CASRRQGAGTGELFF
TRBJ2-7 TRBV6-5 NA CASSYGVGQSYEQYF
TRBJ2-7 TRBV7-9 NA CASSFVTGGDDEQYF
TRBJ2-2 TRBV29-1 NA CSVVQGDTGELFF
TRBJ2-5 TRBV28 NA CASSLRAAETQYF
TRBJ2-3 TRBV5-6 NA CASSPQGRDRGPDTQYF
TRBJ2-7 TRBV19 NA CASSINRNYEQYF
TRBJ1-1 TRBV20-1 NA CSASYTEAFF
TRBJ2-7 TRBV6-5 NA CASRASYYEQYF
TRBJ2-2 TRBV29-1 few CSVVRQGNTGELFF
TRBJ2-7 TRBV2 NA CASSVYRASYEQYF
TRBJ2-4 TRBV18 NA CASSPPPTRQGGNIQYF
TRBJ2-1 TRBV7-2 NA CASSRGWEVDEQFF
TRBJ2-7 TRBV4-1 NA CASSQATTGTGAYEQYF
TRBJ1-1 TRBV10-3 NA CAISEWSGAFF